This T cell receptor beta chain originates from a study of blood T cell repertoires in COVID-19. Overall study: Sites across the United States, Italy and Spain contributed samples from acute and convalescent COVID-19. T cells, B-cell-depleted T cells, or PBMCs provided the cDNA or gDNA that served as material.

Germline V lookup: CDR1 MNHNY, CDR2 SVGAGI (reference sequence). CDR3 length: 14 amino acids. Details on this clone: Germline and junction disagree at one end, which may indicate a read error.

Authors' methods: Researchers report that nucleated cell counts were estimated from reference gene primer amplification. Produced via immunoSEQ multiplex PCR; TCRdb's table is partial and in-frame only. The DNA gave D and trimming, while V, J and clone size come from that table. The sample includes 140,000 or so clones, around 87% seen only once; the top ten take less than 10%. Sequencing was done on a sample of peripheral blood. This clonotype originated in a woman aged 45-65 years with active or convalescent COVID-19. The V gene is TRBV6-6, the J gene TRBJ1-1, with 7 bases matching TRBD1. The CDR3 sequence is CASSYLGQNTGAFF. The DNA of the CDR3 is TGTGCCAGCAGTTACCTGGGACAGAATACTGGAGCTTTCTTT.